Listed below are T cell receptor beta chains from one sample, sequenced in a study of Ad26.COV2.S vaccination and SARS-CoV-2 variants. Clones were read by immunoSEQ multiplex PCR, and TCRdb kept only the in-frame ones, dropping some. The data hold about 350,000 clones, with 75% to 90% observed a single time. The specimen was peripheral blood, collected in a trial of Ad26.COV2.S vaccine versus placebo. The receptors come from a person aged 18 to 59 who received the Ad26.COV2.S COVID-19 vaccine or a placebo. Each CDR3 is given with its conserved first and last residue. The D gene is left open where the match is weak. Clone size, where shown, is once, few, many, or a class for clones that have expanded.

j_call: TRBJ2-2; clone_size: NA; v_call: TRBV4-2; d_call: TRBD2; cdr3_nt: TGTGCCAGCAGCCAAGATCCCGGGAGGGCCTCCGGGGAGCTGTTTTTT; cdr3_aa: CASSQDPGRASGELFF
j_call: TRBJ1-4; clone_size: NA; v_call: TRBV19; d_call: NA; cdr3_nt: TGTGCCAGTAGTATTTTCTTCGGATCAGGGAATGAAAAACTGTTTTTT; cdr3_aa: CASSIFFGSGNEKLFF
j_call: TRBJ1-2; clone_size: NA; v_call: TRBV28; d_call: NA; cdr3_nt: TGTGCCAGCAGTTTGGACAGATGGGGCTACACCTTC; cdr3_aa: CASSLDRWGYTF
j_call: TRBJ2-7; clone_size: NA; v_call: TRBV7-2; d_call: NA; cdr3_nt: TGTGCCAGCAGCCAACGTGGACTCCCAGCCTACGAGCAGTACTTC; cdr3_aa: CASSQRGLPAYEQYF
j_call: TRBJ2-1; clone_size: NA; v_call: TRBV7-8; d_call: TRBD2; cdr3_nt: TGTGCCAGCAGCTTACCTCGGACTAGCGGGGGGGGTATGTCCTACAATGAGCAGTTCTTC; cdr3_aa: CASSLPRTSGGGMSYNEQFF
j_call: TRBJ2-4; clone_size: NA; v_call: TRBV19; d_call: NA; cdr3_nt: TGTGCCAGTAGGCACCTCCCAGGGCGTGGGGCCAAAAACATTCAGTACTTC; cdr3_aa: CASRHLPGRGAKNIQYF
j_call: TRBJ2-2; clone_size: few; v_call: TRBV19; d_call: NA; cdr3_nt: TGTGCCAGTACGACAGGCACTAGCGCAACCGGGGAGCTGTTTTTT; cdr3_aa: CASTTGTSATGELFF
j_call: TRBJ2-5; clone_size: NA; v_call: TRBV6-5; d_call: NA; cdr3_nt: TGTGCCAGCAGCCGGGTCTGGGGGACCCAGTACTTC; cdr3_aa: CASSRVWGTQYF
j_call: TRBJ1-6; clone_size: NA; v_call: TRBV6-1; d_call: NA; cdr3_nt: TGTGCCAGCAGTGAAGCAACCCCTCCTCGGTCCTATAATTCACCCCTCCACTTT; cdr3_aa: CASSEATPPRSYNSPLHF
j_call: TRBJ2-7; clone_size: NA; v_call: TRBV30; d_call: NA; cdr3_nt: TGTGCCTGGACCAAGGGGACAATATCCTACGAGCAGTACTTC; cdr3_aa: CAWTKGTISYEQYF
j_call: TRBJ2-5; clone_size: NA; v_call: TRBV7-9; d_call: TRBD1; cdr3_nt: TGTGCCAGCAGCTTAATCGGGACAGAAGAGACCCAGTACTTC; cdr3_aa: CASSLIGTEETQYF
j_call: TRBJ2-5; clone_size: NA; v_call: TRBV6-5; d_call: NA; cdr3_nt: TGTGCCAGCATCGTCTTTGGGGAGACCCAGTACTTC; cdr3_aa: CASIVFGETQYF
j_call: TRBJ1-5; clone_size: medium-sized; v_call: TRBV19; d_call: NA; cdr3_nt: TGTGCCAGTAGTGCGGGGGTTAGACAGCCCCAGCATTTT; cdr3_aa: CASSAGVRQPQHF
j_call: TRBJ1-1; clone_size: NA; v_call: TRBV9; d_call: NA; cdr3_nt: TGTGCCAGCAGCACCCGCCACGTGTTCTTT; cdr3_aa: CASSTRHVFF
j_call: TRBJ1-4; clone_size: NA; v_call: TRBV5-6; d_call: NA; cdr3_nt: TGTGCCAGCAGCTTGACAGGGCCCGGGCAAAAACTGTTTTTT; cdr3_aa: CASSLTGPGQKLFF
j_call: TRBJ1-1; clone_size: NA; v_call: TRBV6-6; d_call: NA; cdr3_nt: TGTGCCAGCAGTTCGGGGGAGGGCACTGAAGCTTTCTTT; cdr3_aa: CASSSGEGTEAFF
j_call: TRBJ2-7; clone_size: NA; v_call: TRBV19; d_call: NA; cdr3_nt: TGTGCCAGTAGTATAAGTCAGGGCTACGAGCAGTACTTC; cdr3_aa: CASSISQGYEQYF
j_call: TRBJ2-3; clone_size: NA; v_call: TRBV4-3; d_call: TRBD2; cdr3_nt: TGCGCCAGCAGCCAAGAAATAAGACTAGCGGGAAGCACAGATACGCAGTATTTT; cdr3_aa: CASSQEIRLAGSTDTQYF
j_call: TRBJ2-1; clone_size: NA; v_call: TRBV7-9; d_call: TRBD2; cdr3_nt: TGTGCCAGCAGCTTACTTTCTGGCGGGGGGATTTCCTCCTACAATGAGCAGTTCTTC; cdr3_aa: CASSLLSGGGISSYNEQFF
j_call: TRBJ2-2; clone_size: NA; v_call: TRBV11-2; d_call: TRBD2; cdr3_nt: TGTGCCAGCGACGCGCTAGCGGCCACCGGGGAGCTGTTTTTT; cdr3_aa: CASDALAATGELFF
j_call: TRBJ2-7; clone_size: NA; v_call: TRBV2; d_call: NA; cdr3_nt: TGTGCCAGCAGTGAAATAAGTCTCGAGCAGTACTTC; cdr3_aa: CASSEISLEQYF
j_call: TRBJ2-1; clone_size: NA; v_call: TRBV4-3; d_call: NA; cdr3_nt: TGCGCCAGCAGCCAAGATTCGTCAGCTTCCTACAATGAGCAGTTCTTC; cdr3_aa: CASSQDSSASYNEQFF
j_call: TRBJ2-7; clone_size: few; v_call: TRBV29-1; d_call: NA; cdr3_nt: TGCAGCGTTGGCCAGGCCTACGAGCAGTACTTC; cdr3_aa: CSVGQAYEQYF
j_call: TRBJ2-1; clone_size: NA; v_call: TRBV27; d_call: TRBD2; cdr3_nt: TGTGCCAGCAGTTTGAGACGGGAGGGTTATGAGCAGTTCTTC; cdr3_aa: CASSLRREGYEQFF
j_call: TRBJ1-3; clone_size: NA; v_call: TRBV21-1; d_call: NA; cdr3_nt: TGTGCCAGCAGCTCCCCCGAGGAAAAGGAACCCTCTGGAAACACCATATATTTT; cdr3_aa: CASSSPEEKEPSGNTIYF